This record looks at one TCR beta chain sequence and its context. Given a much more abundant clone one base away, this may be a read error. With 2 bases clipped from V and 0 bases from J, the junction kept 10 bases outside the gene matches. CDR3 length equals 16 residues. Germline CDR1 reads GTSNPN; CDR2 reads SVGIG (reference sequence). One entry per CDR3 protein results from TCRdb running MiXCR on the 5' RACE reads. Here the sample spans 50,000 to 55,000 distinct CDR3 sequences, roughly 14% being singletons. The data were taken from a study of T cells of healthy individuals. The gene calls are TRBV30 and TRBJ2-7; 7 nucleotides match TRBD1. The sequence came from a human donor in good health. DNA of the CDR3: TGTGCCTGGAGTCCCCACCGGGACAGCTTCTCCTACGAGCAGTACTTC. As protein: CAWSPHRDSFSYEQYF.